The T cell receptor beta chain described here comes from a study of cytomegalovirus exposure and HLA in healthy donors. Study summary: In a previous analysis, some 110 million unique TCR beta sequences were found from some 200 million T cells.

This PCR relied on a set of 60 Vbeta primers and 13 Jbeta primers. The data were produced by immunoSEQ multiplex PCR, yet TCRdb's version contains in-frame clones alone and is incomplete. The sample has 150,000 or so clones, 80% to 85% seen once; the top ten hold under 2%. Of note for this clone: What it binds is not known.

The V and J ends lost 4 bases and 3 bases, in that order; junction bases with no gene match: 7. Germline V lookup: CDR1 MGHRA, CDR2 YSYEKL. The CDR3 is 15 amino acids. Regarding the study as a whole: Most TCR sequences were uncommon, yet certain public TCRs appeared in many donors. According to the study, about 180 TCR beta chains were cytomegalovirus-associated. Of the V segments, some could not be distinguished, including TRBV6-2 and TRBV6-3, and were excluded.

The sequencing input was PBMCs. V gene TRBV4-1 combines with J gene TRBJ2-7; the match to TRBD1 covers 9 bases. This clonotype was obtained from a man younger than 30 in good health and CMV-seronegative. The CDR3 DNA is TGCGCCAGCAGCCCCTCACGGACAGGGGTCTACGAGCAGTACTTC. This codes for CASSPSRTGVYEQYF.